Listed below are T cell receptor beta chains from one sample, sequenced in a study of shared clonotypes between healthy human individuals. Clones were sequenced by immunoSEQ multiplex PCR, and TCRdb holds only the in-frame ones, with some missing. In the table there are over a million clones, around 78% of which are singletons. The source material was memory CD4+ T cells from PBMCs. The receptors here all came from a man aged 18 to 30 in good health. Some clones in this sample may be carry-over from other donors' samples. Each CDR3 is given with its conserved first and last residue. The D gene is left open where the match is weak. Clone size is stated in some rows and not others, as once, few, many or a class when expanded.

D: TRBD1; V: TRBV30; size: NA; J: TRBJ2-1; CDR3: CAWSRQGARNEQFF; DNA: TGTGCCTGGAGTCGGCAGGGGGCGCGGAATGAGCAGTTCTTC
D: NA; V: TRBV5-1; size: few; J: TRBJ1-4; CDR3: CASSLGSSTNEKLFF; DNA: TGCGCCAGCAGCTTGGGTTCCTCAACTAATGAAAAACTGTTTTTT
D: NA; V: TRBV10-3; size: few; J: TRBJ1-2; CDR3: CAITPGGSNYGYTF; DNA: TGTGCCATCACCCCGGGAGGGTCGAACTATGGCTACACCTTC
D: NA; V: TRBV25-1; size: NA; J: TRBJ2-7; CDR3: CASSVRGVGAYEQYF; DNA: TGTGCCAGCAGTGTTCGTGGGGTTGGGGCCTACGAGCAGTACTTC
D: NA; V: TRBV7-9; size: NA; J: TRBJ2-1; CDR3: CASTLVEQFF; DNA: TGTGCCAGCACGCTAGTGGAGCAGTTCTTC
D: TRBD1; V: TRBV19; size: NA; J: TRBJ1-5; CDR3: CASSTSGTVNQPQHF; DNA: TGTGCCAGTAGTACTTCCGGGACAGTCAATCAGCCCCAGCATTTT
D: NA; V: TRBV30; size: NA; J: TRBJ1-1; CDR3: CAWSVSLNTEAFF; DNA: TGTGCCTGGAGTGTATCGCTGAACACTGAAGCTTTCTTT
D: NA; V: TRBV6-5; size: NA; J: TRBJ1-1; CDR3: CASSPHGTEAFF; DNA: TGTGCCAGCAGTCCCCACGGCACTGAAGCTTTCTTT
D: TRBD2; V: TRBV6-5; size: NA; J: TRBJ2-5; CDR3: CASRFSGSETQYF; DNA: TGTGCCAGCAGGTTTAGCGGGAGTGAGACCCAGTACTTC
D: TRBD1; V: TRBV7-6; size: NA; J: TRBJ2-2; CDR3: CASSLGADRANTGELFF; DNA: TGTGCCAGCAGCTTAGGGGCGGACAGGGCGAACACCGGGGAGCTGTTTTTT